This TCR beta chain was recovered during a study of a mutant IDH1 vaccine in newly diagnosed glioma. On the study more broadly: Previous treatment comprised radiotherapy, temozolomide, or both, mostly both.

Sequencing was performed with immunoSEQ multiplex PCR; in TCRdb, only in-frame clones are kept and a portion is missing. The sample consists of tens of thousands of clones, roughly four fifths of them appearing once. This CDR3 has 12 residues. After removal of 3 bases from V and 7 bases from J, the junction contained 1 base not matched to a gene. The germline CDR1 and CDR2 sequences are SGHAT and FQDESV (reference sequence). Details on this clone: Its antigen is as yet unknown.

Study findings and constraints: Evidence of vaccine-induced immune responses was documented in 85% to 95% of patients.

Sample time point: baseline, week 1 (first vaccination visit). Treatment: pre-vaccination baseline after standard-of-care therapy. Every donor had a new WHO grade 3 or 4 astrocytoma that was IDH1-mutant, with loss of nuclear ATRX. The chain has TRBV11-1 and TRBJ1-1, with 8 positions matching TRBD1. Sequencing was performed on PBMCs, taken from a glioma patient treated with radiotherapy, temozolomide or both. The clonotype comes from a man between 40 and 49 years old with glioma. Some clones in this sample may be carry-over from other donors' samples. CDR3 DNA sequence: TGTGCCAGCAGCTTTGACAGGGGTGAAGCTTTCTTT. Protein sequence: CASSFDRGEAFF.